Reported below is one T cell receptor (beta chain). Its antigen remains unidentified. The PCR ran on 60 Vbeta and 13 Jbeta primers. The method was immunoSEQ multiplex PCR; TCRdb's version includes in-frame clones alone and lacks a portion of them. This sample carries about 220,000 clones, about 81% of them seen once, and the ten largest clones take 5% to 6%. This entry comes from a study of cytomegalovirus exposure and HLA in healthy donors. Study overall: There were roughly 120 million unique TCR beta sequences, drawn from 180 million or so T cells, in an earlier analysis. The study's findings and limits: Only CMV serostatus was available as immune exposure information.

Trimming removed 4 bases from V and 1 base from J; junction bases left unmatched: 3. The CDR3 contains 14 residues. Germline CDR1 reads ENHRY; CDR2 reads SYGVKD. The sample consisted of PBMCs. V usage is TRBV10-3 and J usage is TRBJ1-1; 7 bases are shared with TRBD1. The clonotype comes from a woman aged 35 to 49 in good health and CMV-seropositive. The chain's CDR3 is CAISGDSRNTEAFF. The CDR3 DNA reads TGTGCCATCAGTGGGGACAGCCGGAACACTGAAGCTTTCTTT.